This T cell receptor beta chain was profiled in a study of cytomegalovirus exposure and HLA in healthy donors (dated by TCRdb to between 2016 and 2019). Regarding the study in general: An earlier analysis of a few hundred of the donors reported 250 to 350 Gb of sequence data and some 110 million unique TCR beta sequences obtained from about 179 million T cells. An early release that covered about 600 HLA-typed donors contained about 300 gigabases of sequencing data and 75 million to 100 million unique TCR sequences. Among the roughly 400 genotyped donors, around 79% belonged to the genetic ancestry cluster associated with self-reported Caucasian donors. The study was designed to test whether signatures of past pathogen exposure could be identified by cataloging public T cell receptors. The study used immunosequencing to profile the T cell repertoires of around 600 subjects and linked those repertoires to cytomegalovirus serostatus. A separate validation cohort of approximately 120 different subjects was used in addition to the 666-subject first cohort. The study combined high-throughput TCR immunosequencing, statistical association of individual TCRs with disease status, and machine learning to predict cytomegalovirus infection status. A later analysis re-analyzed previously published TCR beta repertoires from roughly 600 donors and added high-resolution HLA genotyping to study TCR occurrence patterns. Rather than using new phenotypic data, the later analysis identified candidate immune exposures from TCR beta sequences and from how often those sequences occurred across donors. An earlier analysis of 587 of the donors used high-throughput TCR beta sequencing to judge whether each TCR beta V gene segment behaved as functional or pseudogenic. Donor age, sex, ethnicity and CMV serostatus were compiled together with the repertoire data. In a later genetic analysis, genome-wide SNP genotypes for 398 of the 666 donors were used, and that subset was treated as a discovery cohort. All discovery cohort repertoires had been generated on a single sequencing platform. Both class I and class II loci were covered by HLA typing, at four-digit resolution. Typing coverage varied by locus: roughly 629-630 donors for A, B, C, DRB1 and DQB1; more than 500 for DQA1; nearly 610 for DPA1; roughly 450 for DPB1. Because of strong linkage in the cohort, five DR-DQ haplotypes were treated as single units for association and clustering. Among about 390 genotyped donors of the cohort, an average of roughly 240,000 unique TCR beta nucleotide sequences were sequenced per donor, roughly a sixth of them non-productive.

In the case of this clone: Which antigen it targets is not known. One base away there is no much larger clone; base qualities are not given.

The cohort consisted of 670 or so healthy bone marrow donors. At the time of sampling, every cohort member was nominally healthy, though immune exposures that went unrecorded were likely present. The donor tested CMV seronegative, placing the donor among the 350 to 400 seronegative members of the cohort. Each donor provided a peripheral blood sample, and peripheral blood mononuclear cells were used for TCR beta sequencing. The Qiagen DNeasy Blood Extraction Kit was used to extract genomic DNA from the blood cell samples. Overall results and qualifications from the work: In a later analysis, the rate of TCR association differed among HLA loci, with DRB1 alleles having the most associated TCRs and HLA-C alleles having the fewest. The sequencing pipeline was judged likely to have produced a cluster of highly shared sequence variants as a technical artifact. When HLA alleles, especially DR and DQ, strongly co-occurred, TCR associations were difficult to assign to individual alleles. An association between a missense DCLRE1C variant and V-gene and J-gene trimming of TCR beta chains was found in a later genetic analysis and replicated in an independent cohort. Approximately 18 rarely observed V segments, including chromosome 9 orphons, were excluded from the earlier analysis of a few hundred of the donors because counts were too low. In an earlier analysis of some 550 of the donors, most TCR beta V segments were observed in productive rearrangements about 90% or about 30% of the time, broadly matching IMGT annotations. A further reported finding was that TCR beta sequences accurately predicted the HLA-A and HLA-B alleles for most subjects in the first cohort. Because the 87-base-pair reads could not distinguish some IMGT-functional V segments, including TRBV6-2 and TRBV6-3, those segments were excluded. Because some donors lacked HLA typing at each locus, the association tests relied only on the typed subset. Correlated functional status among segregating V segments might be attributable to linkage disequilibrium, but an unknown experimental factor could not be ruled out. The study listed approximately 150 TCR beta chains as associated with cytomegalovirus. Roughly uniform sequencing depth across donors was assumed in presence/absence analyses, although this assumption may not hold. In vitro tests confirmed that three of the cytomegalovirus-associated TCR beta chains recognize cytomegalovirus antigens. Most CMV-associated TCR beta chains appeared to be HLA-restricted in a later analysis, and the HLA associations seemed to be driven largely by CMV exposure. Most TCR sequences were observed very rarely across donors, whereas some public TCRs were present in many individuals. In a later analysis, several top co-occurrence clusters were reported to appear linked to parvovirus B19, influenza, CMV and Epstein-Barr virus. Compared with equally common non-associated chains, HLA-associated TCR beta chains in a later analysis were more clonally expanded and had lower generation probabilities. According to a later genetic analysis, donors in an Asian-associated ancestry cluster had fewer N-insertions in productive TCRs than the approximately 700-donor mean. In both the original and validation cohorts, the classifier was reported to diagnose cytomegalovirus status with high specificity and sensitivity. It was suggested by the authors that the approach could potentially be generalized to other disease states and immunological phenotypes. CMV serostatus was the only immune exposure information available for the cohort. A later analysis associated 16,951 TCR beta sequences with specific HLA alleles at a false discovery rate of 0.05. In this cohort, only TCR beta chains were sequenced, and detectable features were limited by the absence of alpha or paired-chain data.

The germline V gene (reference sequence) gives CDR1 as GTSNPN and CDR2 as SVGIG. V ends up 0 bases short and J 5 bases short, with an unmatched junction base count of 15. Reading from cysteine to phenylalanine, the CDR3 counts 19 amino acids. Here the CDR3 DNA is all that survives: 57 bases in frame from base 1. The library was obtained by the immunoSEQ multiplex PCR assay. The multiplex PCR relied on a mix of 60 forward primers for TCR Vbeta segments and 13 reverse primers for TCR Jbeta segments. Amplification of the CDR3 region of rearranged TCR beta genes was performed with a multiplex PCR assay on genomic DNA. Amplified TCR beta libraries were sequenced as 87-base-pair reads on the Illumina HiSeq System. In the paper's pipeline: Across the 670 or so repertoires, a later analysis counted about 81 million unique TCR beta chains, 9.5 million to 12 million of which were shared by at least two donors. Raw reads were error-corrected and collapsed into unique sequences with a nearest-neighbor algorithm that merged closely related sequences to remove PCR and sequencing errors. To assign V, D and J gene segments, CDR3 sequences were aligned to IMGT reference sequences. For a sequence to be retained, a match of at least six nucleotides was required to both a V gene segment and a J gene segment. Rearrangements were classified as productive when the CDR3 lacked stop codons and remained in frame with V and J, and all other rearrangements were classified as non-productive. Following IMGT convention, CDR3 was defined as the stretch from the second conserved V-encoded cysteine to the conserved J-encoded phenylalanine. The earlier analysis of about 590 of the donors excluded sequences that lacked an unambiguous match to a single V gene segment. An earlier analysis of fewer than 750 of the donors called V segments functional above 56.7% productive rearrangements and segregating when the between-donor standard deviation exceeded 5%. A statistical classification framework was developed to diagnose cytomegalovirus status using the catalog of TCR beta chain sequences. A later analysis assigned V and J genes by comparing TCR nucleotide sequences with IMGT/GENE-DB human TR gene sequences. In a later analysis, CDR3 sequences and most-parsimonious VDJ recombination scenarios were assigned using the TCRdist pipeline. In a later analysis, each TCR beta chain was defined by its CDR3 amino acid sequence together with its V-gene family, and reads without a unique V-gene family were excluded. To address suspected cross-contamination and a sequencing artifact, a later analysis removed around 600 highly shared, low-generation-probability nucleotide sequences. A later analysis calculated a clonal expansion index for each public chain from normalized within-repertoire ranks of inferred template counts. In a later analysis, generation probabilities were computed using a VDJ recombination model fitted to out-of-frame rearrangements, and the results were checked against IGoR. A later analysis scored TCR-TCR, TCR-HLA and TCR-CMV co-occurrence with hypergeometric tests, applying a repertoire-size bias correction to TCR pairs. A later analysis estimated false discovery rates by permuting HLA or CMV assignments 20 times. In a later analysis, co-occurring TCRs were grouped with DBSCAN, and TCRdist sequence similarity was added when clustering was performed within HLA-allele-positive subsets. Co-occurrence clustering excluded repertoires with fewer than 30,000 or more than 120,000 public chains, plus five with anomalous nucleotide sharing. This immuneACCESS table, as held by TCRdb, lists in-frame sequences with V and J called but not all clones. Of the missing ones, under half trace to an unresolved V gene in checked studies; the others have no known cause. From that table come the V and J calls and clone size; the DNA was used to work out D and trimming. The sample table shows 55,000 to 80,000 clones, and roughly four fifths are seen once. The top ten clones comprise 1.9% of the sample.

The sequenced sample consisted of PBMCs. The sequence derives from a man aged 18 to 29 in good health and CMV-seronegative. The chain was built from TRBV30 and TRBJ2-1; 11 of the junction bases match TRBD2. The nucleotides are TGTGCCTGGAGTGTACGGGCTAGCGGGAGGCCCTCTCGTAACAATGAGCAGTTCTTC. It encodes CAWSVRASGRPSRNNEQFF.